This TCR beta chain was sequenced for a study of blood T cell repertoires in COVID-19. Comments on this clone: Relative to the germline gene, one junction end is altered; a read error may explain this.

Per the germline V gene, CDR1 is MNHEY and CDR2 is SVGAGI. The CDR3 is made up of 13 amino acids. In the original processing: Nucleated cell counts were estimated from reference gene primer amplification. Assay: immunoSEQ multiplex PCR; the TCRdb copy retains only in-frame clones and omits some. Clonal size and the V and J genes are those of that table, whereas D and trimming came from the DNA. The table includes roughly 150,000 clones, 75% to 85% detected once. This TCR came from a woman between 50 and 59 years old in a cohort sampled during active or convalescent COVID-19. Sequencing was performed on peripheral blood. The V and J genes are TRBV6-5 and TRBJ1-2; weak D call: TRBD1 (5 bases). The CDR3 sequence is CASRNLADSSSSF. The CDR3 bases are TGTGCCAGCAGAAACCTGGCCGACAGCTCTTCGTCCTTC.